This entry describes one T cell receptor (beta chain). The entry originates in a study of human T cells and chemical hapten exposure. MiXCR, run by TCRdb on the RACE reads, gives a single entry per CDR3 protein. The table includes some 62,000 distinct CDR3 sequences, approximately 11% detected once. As for time point: patch test 3, about 24 weeks after DPC sensitization. As to treatment: therapeutic diphenylcyclopropenone sensitization with weekly scalp DPC. The ends were cut back, 3 bases at V and 2 bases at J, with 10 bases in the middle. The CDR3 has 14 residues. Germline V gives CDR1 SGHVS, CDR2 FNYEAQ.

The sample in question was whole blood, obtained in connection with sensitization to the hapten diphenylcyclopropenone (DPC). The TCR sequence derives from a woman in her twenties or thirties with alopecia areata. Some clones in this sample may be carry-over from other donors' samples. This chain uses TRBV7-6 with TRBJ1-1; D not resolved. CDR3 in DNA: TGTGCCAGCAGCTTGGCTCCTGTCAACACTGAAGCTTTCTTT. Translating it yields CASSLAPVNTEAFF.